What follows is one T cell receptor (beta chain) and its context. Its target is not known. The germline gene is not matched at one end of the junction; a read error may be the cause. This record comes from a study of post-analysis software for immune sequencing data. In the study overall: Some patients lacked subtype; others had relapsing-remitting, secondary progressive or progressive-relapsing disease. Study results and limitations: Batch-matched samples strongly co-clustered by F measure. A few TRBV segments (TRBV5-6, TRBV5-1 and TRBV20-1 among them) occurred more frequently in patients than in controls.

Unique-molecular-identifier-tagged TCR beta cDNA libraries were used. Some 500,000 cDNA molecules were obtained from roughly 1 to 10 million T cells. MiXCR, run by TCRdb on the PCR reads, gives a single entry per CDR3 protein. In the table there are about 500,000 distinct CDR3 sequences, approximately 45% of which are singletons. Germline lookup yields CDR1 DFQATT and CDR2 SNEGSKA (reference sequence). This CDR3 contains 14 residues. The gene calls are TRBV20-1 and TRBJ1-5; D gene unclear. This TCR was recovered from a girl aged 10 to 17 with multiple sclerosis. The sample taken for sequencing was blood. The CDR3 reads CSARGALSNQPQHF. The CDR3 DNA reads as TGCAGTGCCAGAGGCGCTCTTAGCAATCAGCCCCAGCATTTT.